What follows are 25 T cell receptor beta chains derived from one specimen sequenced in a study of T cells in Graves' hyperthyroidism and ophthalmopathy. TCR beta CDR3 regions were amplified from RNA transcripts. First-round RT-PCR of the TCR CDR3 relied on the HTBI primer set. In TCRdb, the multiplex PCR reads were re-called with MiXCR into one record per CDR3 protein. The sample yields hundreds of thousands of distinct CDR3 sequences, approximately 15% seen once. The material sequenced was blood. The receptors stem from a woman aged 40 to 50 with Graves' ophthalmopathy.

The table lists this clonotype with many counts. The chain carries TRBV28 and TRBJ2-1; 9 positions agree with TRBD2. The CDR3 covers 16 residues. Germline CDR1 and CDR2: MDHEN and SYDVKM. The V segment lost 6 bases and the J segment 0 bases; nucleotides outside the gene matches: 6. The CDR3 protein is CASRPTSGSSYNEQFF. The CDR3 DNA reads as TGTGCCAGCAGGCCGACTAGCGGTAGCTCCTACAATGAGCAGTTCTTC.

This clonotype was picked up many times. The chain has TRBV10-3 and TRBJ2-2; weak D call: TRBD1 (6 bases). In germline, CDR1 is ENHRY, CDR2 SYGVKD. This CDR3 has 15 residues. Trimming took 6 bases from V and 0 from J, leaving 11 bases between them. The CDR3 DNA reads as TGTGCCATCAGCCCGGGACAATCGAACACCGGGGAGCTGTTTTTT. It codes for CAISPGQSNTGELFF.

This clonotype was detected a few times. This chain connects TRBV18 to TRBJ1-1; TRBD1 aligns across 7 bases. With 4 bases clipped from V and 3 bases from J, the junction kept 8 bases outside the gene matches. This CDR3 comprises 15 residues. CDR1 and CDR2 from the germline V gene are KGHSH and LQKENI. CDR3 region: CASSLHRGPYTEAFF. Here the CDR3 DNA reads TGTGCCAGCTCACTGCACAGGGGCCCGTACACTGAAGCTTTCTTT.

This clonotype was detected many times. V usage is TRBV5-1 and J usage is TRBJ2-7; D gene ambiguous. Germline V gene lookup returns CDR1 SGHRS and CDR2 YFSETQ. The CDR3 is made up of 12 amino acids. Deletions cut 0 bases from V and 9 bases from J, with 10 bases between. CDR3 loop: CASSLDRLGQYF. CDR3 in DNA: TGCGCCAGCAGCTTGGATCGGCTTGGGCAGTACTTC. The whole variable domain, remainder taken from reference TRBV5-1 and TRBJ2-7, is KAGVTQTPRYLIKTRGQQVTLSCSPISGHRSVSWYQQTPGQGLQFLFEYFSETQRNKGNFPGRFSGRQFSNSRSEMNVSTLELGDSALYLCASSLDRLGQYFGPGTRLTVT.

CDR3 sequence reads: CATSPIRDRYEQYF. The DNA for the CDR3 is TGTGCCACTTCACCCATCCGGGACCGCTACGAGCAGTACTTC. The chain is built from TRBV15 and TRBJ2-7; either TRBD1 or TRBD2 may supply D (5 bases each). CDR1 and CDR2 from the germline V gene are LNHNV and YYDKDF (reference sequence). Trimming took off 9 bases at V and 3 bases at J, with 18 bases between the two ends. This CDR3 is 14 amino acids long.

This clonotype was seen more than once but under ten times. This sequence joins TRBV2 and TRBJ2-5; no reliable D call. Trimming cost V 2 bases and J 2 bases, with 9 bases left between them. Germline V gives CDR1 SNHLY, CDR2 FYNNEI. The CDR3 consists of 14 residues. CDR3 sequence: CASSESWGQETQYF. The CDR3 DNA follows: TGTGCCAGCAGTGAAAGTTGGGGTCAAGAGACCCAGTACTTC.

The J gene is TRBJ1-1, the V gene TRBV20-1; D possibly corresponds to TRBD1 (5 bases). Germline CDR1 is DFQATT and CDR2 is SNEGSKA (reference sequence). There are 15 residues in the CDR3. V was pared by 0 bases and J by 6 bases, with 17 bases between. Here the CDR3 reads CSARDGSAGDAEAFF. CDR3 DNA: TGCAGTGCTAGAGATGGGTCGGCGGGGGACGCTGAAGCTTTCTTT.

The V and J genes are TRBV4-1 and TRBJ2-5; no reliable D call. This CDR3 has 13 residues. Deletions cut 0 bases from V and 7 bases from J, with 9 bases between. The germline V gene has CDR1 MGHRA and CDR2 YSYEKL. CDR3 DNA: TGCGCCAGCAGCCAAGATAATCCAGCGACCCAGTACTTC. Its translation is CASSQDNPATQYF.

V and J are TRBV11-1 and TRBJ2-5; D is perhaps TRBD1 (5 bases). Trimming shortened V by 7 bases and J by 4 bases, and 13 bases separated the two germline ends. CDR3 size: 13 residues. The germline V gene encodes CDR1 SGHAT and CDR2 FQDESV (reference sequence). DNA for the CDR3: TGTGCCAGCACCTCAGGGATGGGAGAGACCCAGTACTTC. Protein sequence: CASTSGMGETQYF. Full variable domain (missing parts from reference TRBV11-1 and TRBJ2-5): EAEVAQSPRYKITEKSQAVAFWCDPISGHATLYWYRQILGQGPELLVQFQDESVVDDSQLPKDRFSAERLKGVDSTLKIQPAELGDSAMYLCASTSGMGETQYFGPGTRLLVL.

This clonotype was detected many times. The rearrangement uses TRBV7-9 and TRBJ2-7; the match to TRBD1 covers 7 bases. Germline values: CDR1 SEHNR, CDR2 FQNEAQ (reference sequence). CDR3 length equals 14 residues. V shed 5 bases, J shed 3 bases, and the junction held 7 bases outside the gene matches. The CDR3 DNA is TGTGCCAGCAGCCACAGGGGCTTGAACTACGAGCAGTACTTC. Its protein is CASSHRGLNYEQYF.

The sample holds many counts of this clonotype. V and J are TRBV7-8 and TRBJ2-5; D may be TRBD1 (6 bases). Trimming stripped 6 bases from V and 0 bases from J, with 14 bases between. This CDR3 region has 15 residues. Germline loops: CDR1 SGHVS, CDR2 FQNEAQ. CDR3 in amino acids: CASRLDSQYQETQYF. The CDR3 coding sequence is TGTGCCAGCAGACTGGACAGCCAGTACCAAGAGACCCAGTACTTC.

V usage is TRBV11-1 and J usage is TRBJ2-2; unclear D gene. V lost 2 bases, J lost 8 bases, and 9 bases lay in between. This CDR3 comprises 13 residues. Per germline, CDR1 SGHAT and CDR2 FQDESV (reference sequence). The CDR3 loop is CASSLSLLGELFF. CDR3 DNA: TGTGCCAGCAGCTTATCGCTGTTAGGGGAGCTGTTTTTT.

The DNA for the CDR3 is TGCGCCAGCAGCTTGGAACAGGGAGCTAACTATGGCTACACCTTC. Protein: CASSLEQGANYGYTF. The chain carries TRBV5-1 and TRBJ1-2, with a possible D match to TRBD1 (6 bases). The V and J ends lost 0 bases and 0 bases respectively, with 9 bases between them. The CDR3 length is 15 residues. Germline loops: CDR1 SGHRS, CDR2 YFSETQ.

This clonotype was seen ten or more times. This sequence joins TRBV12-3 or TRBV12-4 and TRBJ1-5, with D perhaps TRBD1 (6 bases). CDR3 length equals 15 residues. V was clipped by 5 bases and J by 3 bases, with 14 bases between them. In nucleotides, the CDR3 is TGTGCCAGCAGTCAGGGGCGAGTGGACAATCAGCCCCAGCATTTT. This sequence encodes CASSQGRVDNQPQHF.

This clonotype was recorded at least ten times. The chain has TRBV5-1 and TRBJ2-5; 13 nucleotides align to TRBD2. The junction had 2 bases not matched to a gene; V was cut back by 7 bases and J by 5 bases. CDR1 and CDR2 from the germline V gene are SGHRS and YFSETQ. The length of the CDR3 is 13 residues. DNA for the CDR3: TGCGCCAGCGCGACTAGCGGGAGGGAGACCCAGTACTTC. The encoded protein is CASATSGRETQYF.

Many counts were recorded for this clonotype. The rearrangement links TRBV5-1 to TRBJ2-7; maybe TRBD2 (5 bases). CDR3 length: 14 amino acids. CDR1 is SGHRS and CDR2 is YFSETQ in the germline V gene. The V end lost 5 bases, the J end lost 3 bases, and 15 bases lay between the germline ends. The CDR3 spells CASSTVPGSYEQYF. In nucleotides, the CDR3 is TGCGCCAGCAGTACAGTACCGGGGAGCTACGAGCAGTACTTC.

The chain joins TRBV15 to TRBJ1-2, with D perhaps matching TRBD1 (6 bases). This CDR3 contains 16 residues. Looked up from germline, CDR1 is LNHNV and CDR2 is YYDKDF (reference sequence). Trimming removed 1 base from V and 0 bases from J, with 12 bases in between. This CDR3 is CATSRVGAQANYGYTF. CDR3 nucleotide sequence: TGTGCCACCAGCAGAGTGGGGGCCCAAGCTAACTATGGCTACACCTTC.

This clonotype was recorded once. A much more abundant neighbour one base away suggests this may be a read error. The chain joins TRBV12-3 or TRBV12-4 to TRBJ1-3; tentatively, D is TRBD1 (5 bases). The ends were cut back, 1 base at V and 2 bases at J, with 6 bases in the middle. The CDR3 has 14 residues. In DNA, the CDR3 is TGTGCCAGCAGTTTAGGGGACGCTGGAAACACCATATATTTT. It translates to CASSLGDAGNTIYF.

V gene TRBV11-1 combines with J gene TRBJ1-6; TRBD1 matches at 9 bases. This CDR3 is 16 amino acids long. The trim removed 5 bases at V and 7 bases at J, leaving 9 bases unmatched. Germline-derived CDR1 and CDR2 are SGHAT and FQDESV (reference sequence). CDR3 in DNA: TGTGCCAGCAGCGTAGGACAGGGGTTGTCCAATTCACCCCTCCACTTT. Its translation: CASSVGQGLSNSPLHF.

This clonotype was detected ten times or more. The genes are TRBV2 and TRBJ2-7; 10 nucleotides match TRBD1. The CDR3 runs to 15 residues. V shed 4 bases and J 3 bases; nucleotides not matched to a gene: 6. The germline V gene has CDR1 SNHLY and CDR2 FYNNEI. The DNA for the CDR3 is TGTGCCAGCAGTGGGGGACAGGGGAAGAGCTACGAGCAGTACTTC. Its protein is CASSGGQGKSYEQYF.

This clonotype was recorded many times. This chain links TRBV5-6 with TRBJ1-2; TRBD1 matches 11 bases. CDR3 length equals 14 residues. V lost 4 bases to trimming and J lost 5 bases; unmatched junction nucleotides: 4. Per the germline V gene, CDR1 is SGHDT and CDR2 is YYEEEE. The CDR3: CASSRRDRGYGYTF. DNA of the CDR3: TGTGCCAGCAGCCGCCGGGACAGGGGGTATGGCTACACCTTC.

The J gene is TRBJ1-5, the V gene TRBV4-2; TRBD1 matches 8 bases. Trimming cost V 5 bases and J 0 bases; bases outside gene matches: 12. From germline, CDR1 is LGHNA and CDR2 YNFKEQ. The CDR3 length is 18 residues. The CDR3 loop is CASSGGASRGLSNQPQHF. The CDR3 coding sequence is TGTGCCAGCAGCGGAGGGGCCAGCAGGGGGCTTAGCAATCAGCCCCAGCATTTT.

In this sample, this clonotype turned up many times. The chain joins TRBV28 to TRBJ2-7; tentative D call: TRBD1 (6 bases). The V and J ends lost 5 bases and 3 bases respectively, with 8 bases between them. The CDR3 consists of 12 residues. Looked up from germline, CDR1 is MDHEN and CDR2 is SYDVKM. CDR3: CASSTGFYEQYF. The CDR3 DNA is TGTGCCAGCAGTACAGGGTTCTACGAGCAGTACTTC.

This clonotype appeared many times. The CDR3 nucleotides read TGTGCCAGCAGTTCAGGCTCTCTCAACACTGAAGCTTTCTTT. As protein: CASSSGSLNTEAFF. The chain is built from TRBV28 and TRBJ1-1; D is unclear. Trimming left V 4 bases short and J 2 bases short, with 11 bases between. CDR1 and CDR2 from the germline V gene are MDHEN and SYDVKM. This CDR3 has 14 residues.

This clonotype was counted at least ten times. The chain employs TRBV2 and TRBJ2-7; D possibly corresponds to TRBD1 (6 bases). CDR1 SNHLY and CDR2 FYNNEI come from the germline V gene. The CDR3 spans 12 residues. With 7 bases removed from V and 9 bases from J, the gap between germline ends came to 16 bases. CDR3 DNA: TGTGCCAGCAAAGGGACACCGTCCGGGCAGTACTTC. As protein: CASKGTPSGQYF.